This T cell receptor beta chain was sequenced for a study of technical replicates of blood from several donors. In this sample, this clone turned up a few times. The data were produced by immunoSEQ multiplex PCR, yet TCRdb's version contains in-frame clones alone and is incomplete. The sample shows some 15,000 clones, 80% to 85% of them seen only once. V shed 5 bases and J 8 bases; nucleotides not matched to a gene: 8. From germline, CDR1 is SGHVS and CDR2 FNYEAQ. The CDR3 covers 16 residues. The TCR sequence derives from a human donor in good health. J is TRBJ2-1 and V is TRBV7-6; 14 bases fit TRBD2. Sequenced sample: PBMCs. The CDR3 region is CASSGSGTSGRHEQFF. The CDR3 region has the DNA TGTGCCAGCAGCGGATCCGGGACTAGCGGGAGACATGAGCAGTTCTTC. Drawing the rest from reference TRBV7-6 and TRBJ2-1, the complete variable domain is GAGVSQSPRYKVTKRGQDVALRCDPISGHVSLYWYRQALGQGPEFLTYFNYEAQQDKSGLPNDRFSAERPEGSISTLTIQRTEQRDSAMYRCASSGSGTSGRHEQFFGPGTRLTVL.